The clone carrying this T cell receptor beta chain was recorded only once. Its antigen is not identified. The CDR3 length is 14 residues. The germline CDR1 and CDR2 sequences are SQVTM and ANQGSEA. With 4 bases removed from V and 0 bases from J, the gap between germline ends came to 10 bases. Via MiXCR, TCRdb re-called the reads, giving one row per CDR3 protein. Among a few hundred thousand distinct CDR3 sequences listed, 22% were seen once. This entry comes from a study of T cell repertoires in cytomegalovirus infection. For the study at large: A matching HLA type, together with CMV infection, was signaled by public TCR beta signatures.

The sequenced sample was cultured PBMCs, obtained from culture after CMV antigen stimulation. The TCR originated in a human donor in good health (CMV status not recorded). Some clones in this sample may be carry-over from other donors' samples. The gene calls are TRBV29-1 and TRBJ2-1, with D perhaps being TRBD1 or TRBD2 (6 bases each). Written as DNA, the CDR3 is TGCAGCGTTGTAGGAGGGGGCTCCTACAATGAGCAGTTCTTC. The encoded protein is CSVVGGGSYNEQFF.